These T cell receptor beta chains were read from a single sample in a study of blood T cell repertoires in COVID-19. Sequenced by immunoSEQ multiplex PCR; TCRdb stores in-frame clones only, minus some. The table lists some 140,000 clones, about 72% of them singletons. Sequencing was done on a sample of peripheral blood. These receptors were collected from a man in his 60s who had recovered from COVID-19. The conserved cysteine and the conserved F or W are not part of the CDR3 here. The D gene is left open where the match is weak. Expanded clones get a size class; other rows say once, few or many, or leave the size out.

v_call: TRBV20-1; clone_size: .; d_call: TRBD2; j_call: TRBJ2-7; cdr3_aa: SARSSGEQY
v_call: TRBV11-2; clone_size: .; d_call: .; j_call: TRBJ1-1; cdr3_aa: ASSLELSTEAF
v_call: TRBV7-2; clone_size: .; d_call: .; j_call: TRBJ1-2; cdr3_aa: ASSLQTHILPGNDGYT
v_call: TRBV6-1; clone_size: .; d_call: .; j_call: TRBJ1-4; cdr3_aa: ASSELGTSNEKLF
v_call: TRBV2; clone_size: few; d_call: .; j_call: TRBJ2-7; cdr3_aa: ASTDTYEQY
v_call: TRBV14; clone_size: .; d_call: TRBD1; j_call: TRBJ1-2; cdr3_aa: ASSQGYRGPLNYGYT
v_call: TRBV24-1; clone_size: .; d_call: .; j_call: TRBJ2-3; cdr3_aa: ATSDSDYTDTQY
v_call: TRBV12-3/TRBV12-4; clone_size: .; d_call: .; j_call: TRBJ2-3; cdr3_aa: ASTAADTQY
v_call: TRBV7-9; clone_size: once; d_call: .; j_call: TRBJ2-6; cdr3_aa: ASSPGGSSGANVLT
v_call: TRBV23-1; clone_size: .; d_call: .; j_call: TRBJ2-7; cdr3_aa: ASSHPWGVYEQY
v_call: TRBV3-1/TRBV3-2; clone_size: .; d_call: .; j_call: TRBJ2-2; cdr3_aa: ASSQDYARGNTGELF
v_call: TRBV13; clone_size: .; d_call: .; j_call: TRBJ1-1; cdr3_aa: ASSLGPEGTEAF
v_call: TRBV28; clone_size: .; d_call: TRBD1; j_call: TRBJ1-6; cdr3_aa: ASSRDGQGNSPLH
v_call: TRBV9; clone_size: .; d_call: .; j_call: TRBJ2-1; cdr3_aa: ASSAETGSYNEQF
v_call: TRBV28; clone_size: .; d_call: TRBD1; j_call: TRBJ2-1; cdr3_aa: ASSFRGQGVDEQF
v_call: TRBV3-1/TRBV3-2; clone_size: once; d_call: TRBD1; j_call: TRBJ1-2; cdr3_aa: ASSQQEGAYGYT
v_call: TRBV6-1; clone_size: .; d_call: TRBD2; j_call: TRBJ2-7; cdr3_aa: ASSVSLAGSSYEQY
v_call: TRBV5-6; clone_size: once; d_call: TRBD2; j_call: TRBJ2-3; cdr3_aa: ASSLGGLGTDTQY
v_call: TRBV27; clone_size: once; d_call: TRBD1; j_call: TRBJ2-3; cdr3_aa: ASSFDRETDTQY
v_call: TRBV12-3/TRBV12-4; clone_size: few; d_call: .; j_call: TRBJ2-1; cdr3_aa: ASSGTGWGEQF
v_call: TRBV7-7; clone_size: few; d_call: TRBD1; j_call: TRBJ1-5; cdr3_aa: ASSPRTDRGNQPQH
v_call: TRBV6-6; clone_size: .; d_call: .; j_call: TRBJ2-2; cdr3_aa: ASSPSANTGELF
v_call: TRBV12-3/TRBV12-4; clone_size: few; d_call: TRBD1; j_call: TRBJ2-7; cdr3_aa: ASSPGTGYEQY
v_call: TRBV7-6; clone_size: .; d_call: TRBD1; j_call: TRBJ2-4; cdr3_aa: ASSLAPRQGLAKNIQY
v_call: TRBV6-5; clone_size: once; d_call: .; j_call: TRBJ1-5; cdr3_aa: ASSYSVQGNQPQH
v_call: TRBV5-4; clone_size: .; d_call: .; j_call: TRBJ1-6; cdr3_aa: ASSLGQGSNSPLH
v_call: TRBV30; clone_size: .; d_call: .; j_call: TRBJ1-1; cdr3_aa: AWRREGNTEAF
v_call: TRBV5-4; clone_size: few; d_call: TRBD2; j_call: TRBJ2-1; cdr3_aa: ASSGGGSAYNEQF
v_call: TRBV11-2; clone_size: few; d_call: .; j_call: TRBJ1-1; cdr3_aa: ASSLQTYMNTEAF
v_call: TRBV5-1; clone_size: .; d_call: TRBD2; j_call: TRBJ2-3; cdr3_aa: ASNHLTSGRYGDTQY
v_call: TRBV3-1/TRBV3-2; clone_size: .; d_call: TRBD1; j_call: TRBJ1-4; cdr3_aa: ASSHTSGTGGEKLF
v_call: TRBV19; clone_size: .; d_call: .; j_call: TRBJ2-2; cdr3_aa: ASSTGRGLGELF
v_call: TRBV5-4; clone_size: .; d_call: .; j_call: TRBJ1-5; cdr3_aa: ASSFGGDQPQH
v_call: TRBV19; clone_size: .; d_call: TRBD2; j_call: TRBJ2-2; cdr3_aa: ASRLAGPNTGELF
v_call: TRBV29-1; clone_size: .; d_call: .; j_call: TRBJ1-3; cdr3_aa: SVAAGLGNTIY
v_call: TRBV19; clone_size: .; d_call: .; j_call: TRBJ2-2; cdr3_aa: ASTSGGNTGELF
v_call: TRBV28; clone_size: .; d_call: .; j_call: TRBJ1-2; cdr3_aa: ASREQGNYGYT
v_call: TRBV7-2; clone_size: .; d_call: TRBD1; j_call: TRBJ2-3; cdr3_aa: ASSYLSGTGRDTQY
v_call: TRBV24-1; clone_size: .; d_call: TRBD1; j_call: TRBJ2-2; cdr3_aa: ATSDFLRQGTDGELF
v_call: TRBV7-2; clone_size: .; d_call: TRBD2; j_call: TRBJ2-5; cdr3_aa: ASSLSLAGGPVQETQY
v_call: TRBV5-4; clone_size: .; d_call: .; j_call: TRBJ2-5; cdr3_aa: ASSLLRGQVKETQY
v_call: TRBV3-1/TRBV3-2; clone_size: .; d_call: .; j_call: TRBJ1-4; cdr3_aa: ASSRRGNEKLF
v_call: TRBV5-1; clone_size: few; d_call: .; j_call: TRBJ1-2; cdr3_aa: ASSVGSYYGYT
v_call: TRBV5-1; clone_size: once; d_call: TRBD1; j_call: TRBJ1-4; cdr3_aa: ASSNDRGRDEKLF
v_call: TRBV28; clone_size: once; d_call: TRBD2; j_call: TRBJ2-1; cdr3_aa: ASSLARTSGINEQF
v_call: TRBV29-1; clone_size: .; d_call: TRBD1; j_call: TRBJ2-1; cdr3_aa: SVLPDRARGNEQF
v_call: TRBV27; clone_size: .; d_call: .; j_call: TRBJ1-1; cdr3_aa: ASGQLNTEAF
v_call: TRBV7-2; clone_size: .; d_call: .; j_call: TRBJ1-1; cdr3_aa: ASTLGRDTEAF
v_call: TRBV28; clone_size: .; d_call: .; j_call: TRBJ2-1; cdr3_aa: ASSLEDTTANEQF
v_call: TRBV19; clone_size: .; d_call: .; j_call: TRBJ1-4; cdr3_aa: ASSKSTEVNEKLF
v_call: TRBV18; clone_size: .; d_call: .; j_call: TRBJ2-7; cdr3_aa: ASSPPAGSYYEQY
v_call: TRBV6-4; clone_size: .; d_call: .; j_call: TRBJ2-2; cdr3_aa: ASRQGGTGELF